Shown below are 10 T cell receptor beta chains from a single sample sequenced in a study of regulatory T cells in long-lasting Graves disease. Time point: persistent/refractory GD, antithyroid drugs over 5 years with positive TRAb. The authors made the TCR library using RNA they extracted from PBMCs. TCR beta libraries were built with iRepertoire HTBI primers and Arm-PCR of CDR3 regions. From the multiplex PCR reads, TCRdb called clonotypes with MiXCR, one entry per CDR3 protein. Of around 450,000 distinct CDR3 sequences in the sample, around a fifth were seen once. Sequencing used peripheral blood mononuclear cells (PBMCs), obtained when the disease was refractory, from a patient treated with antithyroid drugs. The receptors originated from a female donor with Graves disease.

This clonotype was seen many times. This chain connects TRBV19 to TRBJ1-5; D is possibly TRBD1 (6 bases). CDR1 and CDR2 from the germline V gene are LNHDA and SQIVND (reference sequence). Trimming cost V 5 bases and J 7 bases, with 12 bases left between them. The CDR3 is 13 residues long. CDR3 nucleotides: TGTGCCAGTAGTTCGCACAGGGTCCAGCCCCAGCATTTT. Translation: CASSSHRVQPQHF.

This clonotype has just a few counts. This rearrangement joins TRBV6-5 to TRBJ2-5; D remains unclear. The V gene's germline CDR1 is MNHEY and CDR2 SVGAGI. The CDR3 extends over 14 amino acids. Trimming took 0 bases from V and 4 from J, leaving 9 bases between them. This CDR3 is CASSYSFYGETQYF. In DNA, the CDR3 is TGTGCCAGCAGTTACTCATTCTACGGAGAGACCCAGTACTTC.

This clonotype showed up just a few times. This chain's CDR3 is CASSARRWGADTEAFF. CDR3 DNA: TGTGCCAGTAGTGCCCGACGTTGGGGGGCGGACACTGAAGCTTTCTTT. J is TRBJ1-1 and V is TRBV19; possible D gene TRBD1, 6 bases. The germline CDR1 and CDR2 sequences are LNHDA and SQIVND (reference sequence). Trimming shortened V by 5 bases and J by 3 bases, and 19 bases separated the two germline ends. The CDR3 loop spans 16 amino acids.

This clonotype was observed a few times. This rearrangement joins TRBV7-8 to TRBJ1-1; D not resolved. With 4 bases removed from V and 1 base from J, the gap between germline ends came to 10 bases. This CDR3 region has 14 residues. Germline V gene data show CDR1 as SGHVS and CDR2 as FQNEAQ. Here the CDR3 reads CASSWVQENTEAFF. Written as DNA, the CDR3 is TGTGCCAGCAGCTGGGTACAAGAGAACACTGAAGCTTTCTTT. Filled out from reference TRBV7-8 and TRBJ1-1, the complete variable domain reads GAGVSQSPRYKVAKRGQDVALRCDPISGHVSLFWYQQALGQGPEFLTYFQNEAQLDKSGLPSDRFFAERPEGSVSTLKIQRTQQEDSAVYLCASSWVQENTEAFFGQGTRLTVV.

About this clonotype itself: A much bigger clone sits one base away, suggesting this may be a read error. The V and J genes are TRBV3-1 and TRBJ1-5; D is unresolved. The V gene lost 2 bases and the J gene lost 5 bases, with 7 bases spanning the gap. The germline gives CDR1 LGHDT, CDR2 YNNKEL (reference sequence). The length of the CDR3 is 13 residues. The CDR3 DNA sequence: TGTGCCAGCAGCCAACAGAGAGATCAGCCCCAGCATTTT. It specifies CASSQQRDQPQHF.

This clonotype was observed at least ten times. This chain uses TRBV15 with TRBJ2-5, with 8 bases that match TRBD1. Germline lookup yields CDR1 LNHNV and CDR2 YYDKDF (reference sequence). CDR3 size: 14 residues. With 3 bases clipped from V and 2 bases from J, the junction kept 2 bases outside the gene matches. The CDR3 coding sequence is TGTGCCACCAGCAGTGACAGGGGACAAGAGACCCAGTACTTC. Amino acids: CATSSDRGQETQYF. Together with reference TRBV15 and TRBJ2-5, the CDR3 gives the full variable domain: DAMVIQNPRYQVTQFGKPVTLSCSQTLNHNVMYWYQQKSSQAPKLLFHYYDKDFNNEADTPDNFQSRRPNTSFCFLDIRSPGLGDTAMYLCATSSDRGQETQYFGPGTRLLVL.

The chain uses TRBV20-1 and TRBJ2-7; D may be TRBD2 (5 bases). The CDR3 loop spans 15 amino acids. Germline CDR1 is DFQATT and CDR2 is SNEGSKA (reference sequence). Trimming stripped 0 bases from V and 0 bases from J, with 12 bases between. The DNA of the CDR3 is TGCAGTGCTAGAGATTGGAGGTTTAGCTCCTACGAGCAGTACTTC. It encodes CSARDWRFSSYEQYF.

This clonotype was counted ten times or more. The V and J genes are TRBV20-1 and TRBJ1-1, with a tentative D call TRBD1 (6 bases). The CDR3 runs 13 residues. Between the trimmed V and J ends, which lost 1 base and 6 bases, there was a span of 12 bases. The germline gives CDR1 DFQATT, CDR2 SNEGSKA (reference sequence). The CDR3 DNA sequence: TGCAGTGCTAGAGGGCAGGGGAAGCCTGAAGCTTTCTTT. Its protein product is CSARGQGKPEAFF.

In this sample, this clonotype turned up many times. The genes are TRBV28 and TRBJ1-2, with 7 bases fitting TRBD1. CDR1 and CDR2 (germline): MDHEN, SYDVKM. Trimming at V came to 2 bases and at J to 4 bases, leaving 10 bases not matched to a gene. The CDR3 is 16 residues long. The CDR3 nucleotides read TGTGCCAGCAGTTTACTGGGAGGGGGCGTGGGCTATGGCTACACCTTC. It is translated as CASSLLGGGVGYGYTF.

This clonotype was recorded once. This chain connects TRBV29-1 to TRBJ2-2; D unresolved. The CDR3 totals 12 residues. V lost 3 bases and J 4 bases, leaving 6 bases between the germline ends. Germline V lookup: CDR1 SQVTM, CDR2 ANQGSEA. CDR3 bases: TGCAGCGTTGAGTTTGGCACCGGGGAGCTGTTTTTT. It is translated as CSVEFGTGELFF.